This is a list of T cell receptor beta chains from one sample in a study of T cell repertoires in cytomegalovirus infection. TCRdb ran MiXCR on the reads and lists one entry per CDR3 protein. The sample records some 500,000 distinct CDR3 sequences, 40% being singletons. No antigen is known for these receptors. The starting material was cultured PBMCs, obtained from culture after CMV antigen stimulation. Receptors were obtained from a human donor in good health (CMV status not recorded). Some clones in this sample may be carry-over from other donors' samples. The CDR3 runs from the conserved cysteine through the conserved F or W. Fields, in order: V gene, clone size, J gene, D gene, CDR3 DNA, CDR3 protein. D genes are given only for firm matches. The size field is filled for only some rows; it gives once, few, many or a size class.

v_call: TRBV6-5; clone_size: few; j_call: TRBJ2-5; d_call: NA; cdr3_nt: TGTGCCAGCAGTTACTCGAACCCCCGCGATGACCAGTACTTC; cdr3_aa: CASSYSNPRDDQYF
v_call: TRBV4-3; clone_size: NA; j_call: TRBJ2-4; d_call: NA; cdr3_nt: TGCGCCAGCAGCCAAGAGGCTGTTGCGGAGACACTCCTAGCCAAAAACATTCAGTACTTC; cdr3_aa: CASSQEAVAETLLAKNIQYF
v_call: TRBV19; clone_size: NA; j_call: TRBJ2-1; d_call: NA; cdr3_nt: TGTGCCAGTAGTAGCCGGGGTACCAGCTCCTACAATGAGCAGTTCTTC; cdr3_aa: CASSSRGTSSYNEQFF
v_call: TRBV7-2; clone_size: NA; j_call: TRBJ1-2; d_call: TRBD1; cdr3_nt: TGTGCCAGCAGCCATAGACAGGGACCTGGCTACACCTTC; cdr3_aa: CASSHRQGPGYTF
v_call: TRBV7-2; clone_size: many; j_call: TRBJ2-5; d_call: TRBD2; cdr3_nt: TGTGCCAGCAGCTACCAGCGGGGCCACCAAGAGACCCAGTACTTC; cdr3_aa: CASSYQRGHQETQYF
v_call: TRBV7-2; clone_size: once; j_call: TRBJ1-1; d_call: NA; cdr3_nt: TGTGCCAGCCTTAGGACAGCGAACACTGAAGCTTTCTTT; cdr3_aa: CASLRTANTEAFF
v_call: TRBV6-1; clone_size: few; j_call: TRBJ2-1; d_call: TRBD1; cdr3_nt: TGTGCCAGCAGTTACGGACAGGATTACTACAATGAGCAGTTCTTC; cdr3_aa: CASSYGQDYYNEQFF
v_call: TRBV12-3/TRBV12-4; clone_size: NA; j_call: TRBJ2-3; d_call: NA; cdr3_nt: TGTGCCAGCGGGACCTACACAGATACGCAGTATTTT; cdr3_aa: CASGTYTDTQYF
v_call: TRBV7-2; clone_size: many; j_call: TRBJ1-2; d_call: NA; cdr3_nt: TGTGCCAGCAGCTTAGCCGGGAACTATGGCTACACCTTC; cdr3_aa: CASSLAGNYGYTF
v_call: TRBV5-1; clone_size: NA; j_call: TRBJ1-1; d_call: TRBD1; cdr3_nt: TGCGCCAGCAGCTTGGAAGGACAGGGACGCACTGAAGCTTTCTTT; cdr3_aa: CASSLEGQGRTEAFF
v_call: TRBV7-2; clone_size: NA; j_call: TRBJ2-3; d_call: TRBD2; cdr3_nt: TGTGCCAGCAGCCTTGGGACTAGCGGGGGGGCATTGACAGATACGCAGTATTTT; cdr3_aa: CASSLGTSGGALTDTQYF
v_call: TRBV7-8; clone_size: NA; j_call: TRBJ1-5; d_call: TRBD1; cdr3_nt: TGTGCCAGCAGCTCAATCCGGGACAGAGATCAGCCCCAGCATTTT; cdr3_aa: CASSSIRDRDQPQHF
v_call: TRBV20-1; clone_size: NA; j_call: TRBJ1-5; d_call: NA; cdr3_nt: TGCAGTGCCTCCGGACTCAATAGCAATCAGCCCCAGCATTTT; cdr3_aa: CSASGLNSNQPQHF
v_call: TRBV5-4; clone_size: NA; j_call: TRBJ2-7; d_call: NA; cdr3_nt: TGTGCCAGCAGCTTTTATAGGAGTCACGAGCAGTACTTC; cdr3_aa: CASSFYRSHEQYF
v_call: TRBV6-1; clone_size: NA; j_call: TRBJ2-7; d_call: TRBD1; cdr3_nt: TGTGCCAGCGACCGGGACAGGGGTTACGAGCAGTACTTC; cdr3_aa: CASDRDRGYEQYF
v_call: TRBV27; clone_size: NA; j_call: TRBJ1-3; d_call: NA; cdr3_nt: TGTGCCAGCAGTGGGACAAGCGGAAACACCATATATTTT; cdr3_aa: CASSGTSGNTIYF
v_call: TRBV7-2; clone_size: NA; j_call: TRBJ1-2; d_call: NA; cdr3_nt: TGTGCCAGCAGCTTTGAGTTCTATGGCTACACCTTC; cdr3_aa: CASSFEFYGYTF
v_call: TRBV6-6; clone_size: few; j_call: TRBJ2-5; d_call: NA; cdr3_nt: TGTGCCAGCACAGGGTGGCAAGAGACCCAGTACTTC; cdr3_aa: CASTGWQETQYF
v_call: TRBV15; clone_size: few; j_call: TRBJ2-3; d_call: TRBD1; cdr3_nt: TGTGCCACCAGCAGAGATCCGGGACAGGCCTTCTGGGATACGCAGTATTTT; cdr3_aa: CATSRDPGQAFWDTQYF
v_call: TRBV7-8; clone_size: NA; j_call: TRBJ2-3; d_call: NA; cdr3_nt: TGTGCCAGCAGCTTAGGTTTGCGAACCGTTCTTTGGAGGGCCTTAAGTCCAGATACGCAGTATTTT; cdr3_aa: CASSLGLRTVLWRALSPDTQYF
v_call: TRBV4-1; clone_size: NA; j_call: TRBJ1-4; d_call: NA; cdr3_nt: TGCGCCAGCAGCTTATCCTCAGGGGCTACAAATGAAAAACTGTTTTTT; cdr3_aa: CASSLSSGATNEKLFF
v_call: TRBV7-8; clone_size: few; j_call: TRBJ2-7; d_call: NA; cdr3_nt: TGTGCCAGCAGCTTAAATAGGTGGAACTACGAGCAGTACTTC; cdr3_aa: CASSLNRWNYEQYF
v_call: TRBV12-3/TRBV12-4; clone_size: few; j_call: TRBJ2-1; d_call: TRBD1; cdr3_nt: TGTGCCAGCAGTTTTGACAGGGACTACAATGAGCAGTTCTTC; cdr3_aa: CASSFDRDYNEQFF
v_call: TRBV7-2; clone_size: NA; j_call: TRBJ2-1; d_call: NA; cdr3_nt: TGTGCCAGCAGCCCGGCCCTCCTTATTTCCAATGAGCAGTTCTTC; cdr3_aa: CASSPALLISNEQFF
v_call: TRBV6-5; clone_size: NA; j_call: TRBJ1-6; d_call: NA; cdr3_nt: TGTGCCAGCAGTCCCTTGGGGGCGTGGGGCTCGGGAAATTCACCCCTCCACTTT; cdr3_aa: CASSPLGAWGSGNSPLHF
v_call: TRBV7-6; clone_size: NA; j_call: TRBJ1-6; d_call: NA; cdr3_nt: TGTGCCAGCAGCTTAGCTACAGCCACCAATTCACCCCTCCACTTT; cdr3_aa: CASSLATATNSPLHF
v_call: TRBV11-2; clone_size: NA; j_call: TRBJ2-3; d_call: TRBD1; cdr3_nt: TGTGCCAGCAGCTCCCACCGAGTACAGGGGCCCCGAAGGATTAAGCAGTATTTT; cdr3_aa: CASSSHRVQGPRRIKQYF
v_call: TRBV7-2; clone_size: few; j_call: TRBJ2-7; d_call: NA; cdr3_nt: TGTGCCAGCAGCTTAGGCCTAGCGCCCCACGAGCAGTACTTC; cdr3_aa: CASSLGLAPHEQYF
v_call: TRBV10-3; clone_size: few; j_call: TRBJ2-3; d_call: NA; cdr3_nt: TGTGCCATCGGGGGCGGGATGGCCACAGATACGCAGTATTTT; cdr3_aa: CAIGGGMATDTQYF
v_call: TRBV24-1; clone_size: NA; j_call: TRBJ2-1; d_call: TRBD2; cdr3_nt: TGTGCCACCAGTGTCGGACTAGCGGGTAACAATGAGCAGTTCTTC; cdr3_aa: CATSVGLAGNNEQFF
v_call: TRBV11-3; clone_size: NA; j_call: TRBJ2-2; d_call: NA; cdr3_nt: TGTGCCAGCAGCCCTGAAAGCGACACCGGGGAGCTGTTTTTT; cdr3_aa: CASSPESDTGELFF
v_call: TRBV20-1; clone_size: NA; j_call: TRBJ1-6; d_call: NA; cdr3_nt: TGCAGTGTCTATCGAACCGGTTCACCCCTCCACTTT; cdr3_aa: CSVYRTGSPLHF
v_call: TRBV7-9; clone_size: NA; j_call: TRBJ1-4; d_call: NA; cdr3_nt: TGTGCCAGCAGCCTAACAGGGTCTGGAGAAAAACTGTTTTTT; cdr3_aa: CASSLTGSGEKLFF
v_call: TRBV6-1; clone_size: many; j_call: TRBJ1-5; d_call: NA; cdr3_nt: TGTGCCACACTTCCGCCCGTTTATAGCAATCAGCCCCAGCATTTT; cdr3_aa: CATLPPVYSNQPQHF
v_call: TRBV12-5; clone_size: NA; j_call: TRBJ2-1; d_call: TRBD2; cdr3_nt: TGTGCTAGTGGTTTATTGGCGGGAGGTGGAAATGAGCAGTTCTTC; cdr3_aa: CASGLLAGGGNEQFF